These 31 T cell receptor beta chains were sequenced from one sample in a study of T cells in Graves' hyperthyroidism and ophthalmopathy. Regions amplified from RNA transcripts were the TCR beta CDR3 regions. When the TCR CDR3 underwent first-round RT-PCR, the HTBI primer set was used. TCRdb re-analysed the multiplex PCR reads in MiXCR, keeping a single row per CDR3 protein. The table has 550,000 to 650,000 distinct CDR3 sequences, more than 11% seen once. The sample taken for sequencing was blood. The receptors derive from a woman aged 30 to 39 with Graves' hyperthyroidism that later progressed to Graves' ophthalmopathy.

This clonotype was observed at least ten times. The V call is TRBV28, the J call TRBJ1-5; tentative D call: TRBD1 (6 bases). The CDR3 length is 14 residues. The ends were cut back, 10 bases at V and 3 bases at J, with 16 bases in the middle. The germline CDR1 and CDR2 sequences are MDHEN and SYDVKM. For the CDR3, the DNA is TGTGCCACCCAGGGGTTTTCATCCAATCAGCCCCAGCATTTT. Translation gives CATQGFSSNQPQHF.

This chain uses TRBV27 with TRBJ2-1; TRBD2 agrees at 12 bases. The CDR3 extends over 14 amino acids. Germline lookup yields CDR1 MNHEY and CDR2 SMNVEV (reference sequence). Trimming cost V 6 bases and J 8 bases; bases outside gene matches: 5. CDR3 sequence (DNA): TGTGCCAGCAGCCCCAGACTAGCGGGAGATGAGCAGTTCTTC. It codes for CASSPRLAGDEQFF.

At least ten counts were recorded for this clonotype. The chain combines TRBV30 with TRBJ2-7, with D perhaps matching TRBD2 (5 bases). The germline gives CDR1 GTSNPN, CDR2 SVGIG (reference sequence). Trimming pared 4 bases from V and 2 bases from J, leaving 12 bases between. The length of the CDR3 is 13 residues. The CDR3 reads CAWTGGRAYEQYF. In DNA form, the CDR3 reads TGTGCCTGGACCGGAGGCAGAGCCTACGAGCAGTACTTC.

This chain joins TRBV3-1 and TRBJ1-2, with D maybe TRBD1 (6 bases). The germline V and J ends were trimmed by 4 bases and 4 bases, with 13 bases remaining between them. This CDR3 is built from 14 residues. The germline CDR1 and CDR2 sequences are LGHDT and YNNKEL (reference sequence). Here the CDR3 reads CASSPDTGPYGYTF. The CDR3 nucleotides are TGTGCCAGCAGCCCAGATACAGGGCCCTATGGCTACACCTTC. The full variable domain, in which reference TRBV3-1 and TRBJ1-2 provide the parts outside the CDR3, is DTAVSQTPKYLVTQMGNDKSIKCEQNLGHDTMYWYKQDSKKFLKIMFSYNNKELIINETVPNRFSPKSPDKAHLNLHINSLELGDSAVYFCASSPDTGPYGYTFGSGTRLTVV.

This clonotype was found many times. This chain links TRBV5-6 with TRBJ2-1, with 8 nucleotides matching TRBD1. Trimming at V came to 5 bases and at J to 8 bases, leaving 9 bases not matched to a gene. The CDR3 is 14 amino acids. Looked up from germline, CDR1 is SGHDT and CDR2 is YYEEEE. For the CDR3, the DNA is TGTGCCAGCAGATTACACCAGGGGGCCCATGAGCAGTTCTTC. This gives the protein CASRLHQGAHEQFF.

This clonotype appeared a few times. This rearrangement joins TRBV12-3 or TRBV12-4 to TRBJ2-1, with D hard to call. The CDR3 runs to 14 residues. Trimming removed 2 bases at V and 5 bases at J, with 10 bases between. The DNA of the CDR3 is TGTGCCAGCAGTTTAATGGTAGCTCACAATGAGCAGTTCTTC. It translates to CASSLMVAHNEQFF.

This clonotype was seen at least ten times. This chain joins TRBV20-1 and TRBJ2-7; 9 positions agree with TRBD2. Germline assignment: CDR1 DFQATT and CDR2 SNEGSKA (reference sequence). This CDR3 has 15 amino acids. Trimming took 6 bases from V and 2 from J; bases not matched to a gene: 11. Here the CDR3 reads CSARILAGKPYEQYF. CDR3 DNA: TGCAGTGCCCGAATACTAGCGGGCAAACCCTACGAGCAGTACTTC.

At least ten counts were recorded for this clonotype. This chain joins TRBV30 and TRBJ1-1, with 8 nucleotides matching TRBD1. CDR3 length: 12 residues. The germline CDR1 and CDR2 sequences are GTSNPN and SVGIG (reference sequence). The CDR3 protein is CALQGGGTEAFF. The CDR3 nucleotides are TGTGCTTTACAGGGGGGAGGCACTGAAGCTTTCTTT. Drawing the rest from reference TRBV30 and TRBJ1-1, the complete variable domain is SQTIHQWPATLVQPVGSPLSLECTVEGTSNPNLYWYRQAAGRGLQLLFYSVGIGQISSEVPQNLSASRPQDRQFILSSKKLLLSDSGFYLCALQGGGTEAFFGQGTRLTVV.

This clonotype was seen ten or more times. This rearrangement joins TRBV20-1 to TRBJ2-1, with 8 bases that match TRBD1. The junction had 7 bases not matched to a gene; V was cut back by 6 bases and J by 3 bases. The CDR3 is 14 residues long. CDR1 DFQATT and CDR2 SNEGSKA come from the germline V gene (reference sequence). The CDR3 DNA is TGCAGTGCCACCCCCGGACAGGGCTACAATGAGCAGTTCTTC. This gives the protein CSATPGQGYNEQFF.

The genes are TRBV19 and TRBJ1-3, with D perhaps TRBD1 (6 bases). CDR1 is LNHDA, CDR2 SQIVND, per germline (reference sequence). The V gene lost 10 bases and the J gene lost 9 bases, with 13 bases spanning the gap. The CDR3 has 11 amino acids. The CDR3 DNA follows: TGTGCCACCAGGGGTGGTCTCACCATATATTTT. Amino acid sequence: CATRGGLTIYF.

Comment on this clonotype: This may stem from a read error, because a much larger clone lies one nucleotide away. The rearrangement uses TRBV9 and TRBJ2-7; 10 bases fit TRBD1. Germline V gene sequence: CDR1 SGDLS, CDR2 YYNGEE. V dropped 3 bases and J dropped 2; count of bases not matched to a gene: 2. The CDR3 extends over 14 amino acids. CDR3 residues: CASSGGQGTYEQYF. The CDR3 nucleotides are TGTGCCAGCAGCGGGGGACAGGGGACCTACGAGCAGTACTTC.

Worth noting for this clonotype: This could be a read error, since a much larger clone is one nucleotide away. This sequence joins TRBV12-3 or TRBV12-4 and TRBJ1-2; D gene ambiguous. This CDR3 has 13 residues. This CDR3 reads CASNLDVDYGHTF. The CDR3 nucleotides read TGTGCCAGCAACCTCGACGTGGACTATGGCCACACCTTC.

This clonotype was detected many times. The CDR3 sequence is CASSQDTSSYNEQFF. The CDR3 nucleotides are TGTGCCAGCAGCCAAGATACAAGCTCCTACAATGAGCAGTTCTTC. The chain combines TRBV4-2 with TRBJ2-1; D call uncertain. Germline loops: CDR1 LGHNA, CDR2 YNFKEQ. Trimming took off 0 bases at V and 0 bases at J, with 6 bases between the two ends. This CDR3 comprises 15 residues.

This clonotype was seen ten or more times. V usage is TRBV27 and J usage is TRBJ2-7; possibly TRBD2 for D (5 bases). The length of the CDR3 is 15 residues. V was pared by 0 bases and J by 2 bases, with 11 bases between. Germline V CDR1 and CDR2: MNHEY, SMNVEV (reference sequence). Here the CDR3 DNA reads TGTGCCAGCAGTTTATCGGGTTCCGGGGCCTACGAGCAGTACTTC. Encoded protein: CASSLSGSGAYEQYF.

In this sample, this clonotype turned up many times. This rearrangement joins TRBV6-1 to TRBJ1-3, with 7 nucleotides matching TRBD1. Germline V gene data show CDR1 as MNHNS and CDR2 as SASEGT. The V segment lost 5 bases and the J segment 4 bases; nucleotides outside the gene matches: 8. The CDR3 consists of 15 residues. CDR3 DNA: TGTGCCAGCAGTACGACAGGGTCGCAGGGAAACACCATATATTTT. This translates into CASSTTGSQGNTIYF.

This clonotype was recorded at least ten times. V gene TRBV11-2 combines with J gene TRBJ2-7; TRBD1 agrees at 8 bases. The germline V gene has CDR1 SGHAT and CDR2 FQNNGV. V was pared by 5 bases and J by 3 bases, with 3 bases of the junction left unmatched. This CDR3 contains 13 residues. The CDR3 bases are TGTGCCAGCAGCACAGGACAGGGCTACGAGCAGTACTTC. Amino acid sequence: CASSTGQGYEQYF.

J is TRBJ2-1 and V is TRBV2; D is perhaps TRBD2 (6 bases). CDR3 length equals 14 residues. Germline loops: CDR1 SNHLY, CDR2 FYNNEI. Trimming removed 5 bases at V and 9 bases at J, with 17 bases between. The CDR3 DNA is TGTGCCAGCAGTTACGGGGGAGATAAAGGTGAGCAGTTCTTC. Amino acids: CASSYGGDKGEQFF.

Of note for this clonotype: One end of the junction fails to match germline, which may point to a read error. In nucleotides, the CDR3 is TGTACCAGCAGTACCTGGACAGACCATTACTACGAGCAGTACTTC. This translates into CTSSTWTDHYYEQYF. The chain is built from TRBV27 and TRBJ2-7; weak D call: TRBD1 (6 bases). CDR3 size: 15 residues. CDR1 and CDR2 (germline): MNHEY, SMNVEV (reference sequence).

This clonotype turned up a few times. The rearrangement joins TRBV29-1 to TRBJ1-1; D not certain. In germline, CDR1 is SQVTM, CDR2 ANQGSEA. The germline V and J ends were trimmed by 7 bases and 0 bases, with 15 bases remaining between them. The CDR3 is 14 residues long. The DNA of the CDR3 is TGCAGCGCAGAGGACGGAACCATGAACACTGAAGCTTTCTTT. Its translation: CSAEDGTMNTEAFF.

This clonotype was recorded once. The rearrangement uses TRBV2 and TRBJ2-3; possibly TRBD2 for D (5 bases). The CDR3 loop spans 16 amino acids. V shed 6 bases and J shed 3 bases, with 19 bases lying between them. CDR1 SNHLY and CDR2 FYNNEI come from the germline V gene. CDR3 DNA sequence: TGTGCCAGCAGGGCGTTGGGAGCTCGTGTTACAGATACGCAGTATTTT. Protein product: CASRALGARVTDTQYF.

This clonotype appeared many times. The chain links TRBV7-6 to TRBJ1-1; possible D gene TRBD1, 6 bases. In germline, CDR1 is SGHVS, CDR2 FNYEAQ. Trimming shortened V by 0 bases and J by 5 bases, and 16 bases separated the two germline ends. This CDR3 has 16 residues. In nucleotides, the CDR3 is TGTGCCAGCAGCTTAGCGGGGGCAGGGAGTAGGACTGAAGCTTTCTTT. Its protein is CASSLAGAGSRTEAFF.

The chain couples TRBV6-1 to TRBJ1-5; D perhaps matches TRBD1 (6 bases). V lost 7 bases and J 0 bases, leaving 19 bases between the germline ends. The CDR3 spans 17 residues. Germline CDR1 is MNHNS and CDR2 is SASEGT. The CDR3 protein is CASTQPKTGDSNQPQHF. In DNA form, the CDR3 reads TGTGCCAGCACCCAGCCTAAGACAGGAGATAGCAATCAGCCCCAGCATTTT.

V usage is TRBV28 and J usage is TRBJ1-5; D unresolved. The V and J ends lost 3 bases and 0 bases respectively, with 9 bases between them. CDR1 and CDR2 (germline): MDHEN, SYDVKM. CDR3 length equals 15 residues. This CDR3 reads CASSFRQYSNQPQHF. CDR3 DNA: TGTGCCAGCAGTTTTCGTCAGTATAGCAATCAGCCCCAGCATTTT.

This clonotype was found many times. This chain uses TRBV18 with TRBJ1-2; no clear D. The germline V gene encodes CDR1 KGHSH and CDR2 LQKENI. V gave up 2 bases and J gave up 5 bases, with 12 bases separating them. The CDR3 runs to 14 residues. The CDR3 spells CASSPSQEGYGYTF. The CDR3 DNA follows: TGTGCCAGCTCACCATCCCAGGAAGGGTATGGCTACACCTTC.

At least ten counts were recorded for this clonotype. The J gene is TRBJ1-5, the V gene TRBV2; no firm D call. CDR1 SNHLY and CDR2 FYNNEI come from the germline V gene. The CDR3 runs to 14 residues. The V gene lost 3 bases and the J gene lost 3 bases, with 9 bases spanning the gap. The CDR3 here is CASSDEGNNQPQHF. CDR3 in DNA: TGTGCCAGCAGTGATGAGGGTAACAATCAGCCCCAGCATTTT.

In this sample, this clonotype turned up many times. V usage is TRBV30 and J usage is TRBJ1-6, with D perhaps matching TRBD1 (5 bases). Trimming shortened V by 3 bases and J by 8 bases, and 17 bases separated the two germline ends. Germline CDR1 reads GTSNPN; CDR2 reads SVGIG (reference sequence). The CDR3 sequence is 15 residues long. CDR3 region: CAWRLHGTAYSPLHF. CDR3 in DNA: TGTGCCTGGAGGTTACACGGGACGGCTTATTCACCCCTCCACTTT. The full variable domain, completed using reference TRBV30 and TRBJ1-6, is SQTIHQWPATLVQPVGSPLSLECTVEGTSNPNLYWYRQAAGRGLQLLFYSVGIGQISSEVPQNLSASRPQDRQFILSSKKLLLSDSGFYLCAWRLHGTAYSPLHFGNGTRLTVT.

The table lists this clonotype with many counts. The V gene is TRBV7-2, the J gene TRBJ2-7; maybe TRBD1 (6 bases). This CDR3 comprises 15 residues. Trimming shortened V by 5 bases and J by 2 bases, and 16 bases separated the two germline ends. CDR1 and CDR2 (germline): SGHTA, FQGNSA. CDR3 loop: CASSQVGGRPYEQYF. CDR3 DNA sequence: TGTGCCAGCAGCCAAGTAGGGGGACGACCCTACGAGCAGTACTTC.

The chain carries TRBV6-2 or TRBV6-3 and TRBJ2-7; D might be TRBD2 (6 bases). CDR3 length: 14 residues. The V and J ends lost 5 bases and 1 base respectively, with 12 bases between them. Germline loops: CDR1 MNHEY, CDR2 SVGEGT. The CDR3 region has the DNA TGTGCCAGCAGTGTGTTCCGGGAGTCCTACGAGCAGTACTTC. This sequence encodes CASSVFRESYEQYF.

In the case of this clonotype: This may be a read error: a much more frequent sequence differs by one nucleotide. This chain joins TRBV12-3 or TRBV12-4 and TRBJ1-1, with TRBD1 identical over 7 bases. V gave up 5 bases and J gave up 7 bases; unmatched junction bases: 4. The CDR3 sequence is 12 residues long. The CDR3 bases are TGTGCCAGCAGTACCTGGGACAGTGAAGCTTTCTTT. Translating it yields CASSTWDSEAFF.

There are many counts of this clonotype. The gene calls are TRBV27 and TRBJ2-7, with a possible D match to TRBD1 (5 bases). The germline gives CDR1 MNHEY, CDR2 SMNVEV (reference sequence). The CDR3 has 11 amino acids. Trimming cost V 7 bases and J 4 bases, with 8 bases left between them. The CDR3 reads CASNSGYEQYF. The CDR3 coding sequence is TGTGCCAGCAACTCAGGGTACGAGCAGTACTTC.

V usage is TRBV27 and J usage is TRBJ2-1; D is perhaps TRBD2 (6 bases). Trimming took off 3 bases at V and 0 bases at J, with 15 bases between the two ends. Germline V gene sequence: CDR1 MNHEY, CDR2 SMNVEV (reference sequence). The CDR3 has 17 residues. CDR3 loop: CASSFSSDGSSYNEQFF. The DNA for the CDR3 is TGTGCCAGCAGTTTCTCCTCGGACGGGAGCTCCTACAATGAGCAGTTCTTC.